Each of the 28 T cell receptor beta chains below was sequenced from the same sample in a study of blood T cell repertoires in COVID-19. This table comes from immunoSEQ multiplex PCR, and its TCRdb copy is limited to in-frame clones, with some not included. Among 200,000 to 250,000 clones listed, about nine tenths were seen once. Sequenced input: peripheral blood. All receptors derive from a woman aged 60 to 75 with acute or convalescent COVID-19.

This chain links TRBV19 with TRBJ1-2, with TRBD1 identical over 9 bases. The trim removed 6 bases at V and 8 bases at J, leaving 7 bases unmatched. The germline gives CDR1 LNHDA, CDR2 SQIVND (reference sequence). The length of the CDR3 is 13 residues. The CDR3 protein is CASRSQGARGYTF. The DNA of the CDR3 is TGTGCCAGTAGGTCACAGGGGGCAAGGGGCTACACCTTC.

J is TRBJ1-2 and V is TRBV30; 8 nucleotides align to TRBD1. V was pared by 3 bases and J by 5 bases, with 5 bases of the junction left unmatched. The CDR3 runs 13 residues. Germline values: CDR1 GTSNPN, CDR2 SVGIG (reference sequence). The CDR3 protein is CAWSQGASYGYTF. In DNA, the CDR3 is TGTGCCTGGAGCCAGGGGGCGTCTTATGGCTACACCTTC.

In DNA form, the CDR3 reads TGTGCCAGCAGCGCCGGACAGGGGAACCCCAATCAGCCCCAGCATTTT. It codes for CASSAGQGNPNQPQHF. The chain couples TRBV9 to TRBJ1-5; 9 bases are shared with TRBD1. Unmatched junction bases numbered 7, after V lost 3 bases and J lost 3 bases. CDR1 is SGDLS, CDR2 YYNGEE, per germline. The CDR3 loop spans 16 amino acids.

CDR3 DNA: TGTGCTAGTGGCCCCAGTTGGCGGGGGGGTGAAGGCCTCTCCTACAATGAGCAGTTCTTC. This translates into CASGPSWRGGEGLSYNEQFF. The chain couples TRBV12-5 to TRBJ2-1; 9 bases agree with TRBD2. This CDR3 is built from 20 residues. The V segment lost 6 bases and the J segment 0 bases; nucleotides outside the gene matches: 18. Germline CDR1 is LGHNT and CDR2 is FRNRAP. The full variable domain, rest sourced from reference TRBV12-5 and TRBJ2-1, is DARVTQTPRHKVTEMGQEVTMRCQPILGHNTVFWYRQTMMQGLELLAYFRNRAPLDDSGMPKDRFSAEMPDATLATLKIQPSEPRDSAVYFCASGPSWRGGEGLSYNEQFFGPGTRLTVL.

The V gene is TRBV18, the J gene TRBJ2-5; 7 nucleotides line up with TRBD1. The germline gives CDR1 KGHSH, CDR2 LQKENI. The J segment lost 5 bases and the V segment lost 2 bases, leaving 2 bases of the junction unmatched. The CDR3 runs 13 residues. This CDR3 is CASSPGQDETQYF. Here the CDR3 DNA reads TGTGCCAGCTCACCAGGACAGGACGAGACCCAGTACTTC.

This clone was seen more than once but under ten times. This chain links TRBV19 with TRBJ2-7, with 9 positions matching TRBD1. Germline V gene lookup returns CDR1 LNHDA and CDR2 SQIVND (reference sequence). The CDR3 length is 15 residues. The ends lost 7 bases at V and 3 bases at J; junction bases unmatched: 10. The CDR3: CASTSRGQGHYEQYF. CDR3 DNA: TGTGCCAGTACCTCCCGAGGACAGGGGCACTACGAGCAGTACTTC. Full variable domain (missing parts from reference TRBV19 and TRBJ2-7): DGGITQSPKYLFRKEGQNVTLSCEQNLNHDAMYWYRQDPGQGLRLIYYSQIVNDFQKGDIAEGYSVSREKKESFPLTVTSAQKNPTAFYLCASTSRGQGHYEQYFGPGTRLTVT.

V is TRBV6-5 and J is TRBJ1-1; TRBD1 agrees at 7 bases. The CDR3 has 15 amino acids. CDR1 is MNHEY and CDR2 is SVGAGI in the germline V gene. The trim removed 9 bases at V and 1 base at J, leaving 11 bases unmatched. The CDR3 nucleotides read TGTGCCAGTCTTGGGACAGAAAAAAAGAACACTGAAGCTTTCTTT. This translates into CASLGTEKKNTEAFF.

This chain links TRBV20-1 with TRBJ1-1; D gene unclear. The CDR3 totals 14 residues. In germline, CDR1 is DFQATT, CDR2 SNEGSKA (reference sequence). V lost 3 bases and J lost 2, with 13 bases in between. CDR3 protein: CSASYSLRNTEAFF. The CDR3 region has the DNA TGCAGTGCTAGTTACAGCTTGAGAAACACTGAAGCTTTCTTT.

The chain recombines TRBV5-1 with TRBJ2-5, with 11 bases lining up with TRBD1. Per germline, CDR1 SGHRS and CDR2 YFSETQ. V lost 7 bases and J lost 2; bases outside the gene matches: 7. CDR3 length equals 15 residues. CDR3 in amino acids: CASSRTGGGQETQYF. The DNA for the CDR3 is TGCGCCAGCTCTCGGACAGGGGGCGGACAAGAGACCCAGTACTTC.

The chain recombines TRBV28 with TRBJ2-2, with D tentatively TRBD1 (5 bases). V dropped 6 bases and J dropped 4 bases, with 9 bases sitting between them. This CDR3 region has 13 residues. Germline lookup yields CDR1 MDHEN and CDR2 SYDVKM. CDR3 residues: CASRGPLTGELFF. The CDR3 DNA sequence: TGTGCCAGCAGGGGGCCCCTCACCGGGGAGCTGTTTTTT.

This clone was detected a few times. The chain employs TRBV5-3 and TRBJ1-5; D ambiguous. TRBV5-3 carries the ORF label, with uncertain function. V lost 0 bases and J lost 0, with 4 bases in between. The CDR3 has 14 amino acids. The CDR3 reads CARSLVYSNQPQHF. CDR3 coding DNA: TGTGCCAGAAGCTTGGTTTATAGCAATCAGCCCCAGCATTTT.

V gene TRBV18 combines with J gene TRBJ1-3; a possible D gene is TRBD1 (6 bases). Between the trimmed V and J ends, which lost 3 bases and 1 base, there was a span of 13 bases. The germline V gene encodes CDR1 KGHSH and CDR2 LQKENI. The CDR3 covers 16 residues. The CDR3 region is CASSPGAQGSGNTIYF. CDR3 bases: TGTGCCAGCTCACCGGGGGCGCAGGGTTCTGGAAACACCATATATTTT.

This chain uses TRBV4-3 with TRBJ2-1; 7 bases line up with TRBD2. This CDR3 region has 14 residues. Germline V gene sequence: CDR1 LGHNA, CDR2 YSLEER. V lost 6 bases, J lost 2 bases, and 4 bases stayed unmatched. This CDR3 is CASRTSLAYNEQFF. The CDR3 bases are TGCGCCAGCAGGACTAGCCTTGCCTACAATGAGCAGTTCTTC.

The chain carries TRBV25-1 and TRBJ2-7; 7 bases fit TRBD2. Germline V lookup: CDR1 MGHDK, CDR2 SYGVNS. V gave up 6 bases and J gave up 0 bases; unmatched junction bases: 8. CDR3 size: 15 residues. Written as DNA, the CDR3 is TGTGCCAGCAGGGGGGGGACGGTGGGCTCCTACGAGCAGTACTTC. Translated, it gives CASRGGTVGSYEQYF.

This clone was seen a single time. The gene calls are TRBV5-4 and TRBJ1-1; no firm D call. Germline-derived CDR1 and CDR2 are SGHNT and YYREEE (reference sequence). Deletions cut 4 bases from V and 1 base from J, with 8 bases between. The CDR3 is 13 residues long. This CDR3 is CASSTRQNTEAFF. The CDR3 DNA is TGTGCCAGCAGCACACGACAGAACACTGAAGCTTTCTTT.

The chain links TRBV7-2 to TRBJ1-5; possible D gene TRBD1, 5 bases. The germline CDR1 and CDR2 sequences are SGHTA and FQGNSA. V was shortened by 1 base and J by 7 bases, with 11 bases between the two germline ends. The CDR3 is 14 residues long. The CDR3 sequence: CASSLGGDGQPQHF. The CDR3 DNA follows: TGTGCCAGCAGCTTAGGGGGGGATGGGCAGCCCCAGCATTTT. Full variable domain (rest looked up from reference TRBV7-2 and TRBJ1-5): GAGVSQSPSNKVTEKGKDVELRCDPISGHTALYWYRQSLGQGLEFLIYFQGNSAPDKSGLPSDRFSAERTGGSVSTLTIQRTQQEDSAVYLCASSLGGDGQPQHFGDGTRLSIL.

This clone was seen a single time. The chain joins TRBV2 to TRBJ2-7; weak D call: TRBD2 (5 bases). The ends were cut back, 8 bases at V and 7 bases at J, with 18 bases in the middle. CDR1 SNHLY and CDR2 FYNNEI come from the germline V gene. The CDR3 is 13 amino acids. In nucleotides, the CDR3 is TGTGCCAGCCGGAGGACGTTCCTAGCAGAGCAGTACTTC. Encoded protein: CASRRTFLAEQYF.

This clone is a singleton in its sample. The rearrangement uses TRBV30 and TRBJ1-2, with 8 positions matching TRBD1. The CDR3 is made up of 14 amino acids. In germline, CDR1 is GTSNPN, CDR2 SVGIG (reference sequence). V dropped 5 bases and J dropped 4; count of bases not matched to a gene: 9. The CDR3 DNA reads TGTGCCTGGTCAACCGGGACAGGCGTCTATGGCTACACCTTC. This translates into CAWSTGTGVYGYTF.

The chain uses TRBV4-2 and TRBJ1-4, with D possibly matching TRBD1 (5 bases). The germline V gene encodes CDR1 LGHNA and CDR2 YNFKEQ. This CDR3 is 14 amino acids long. V dropped 0 bases and J dropped 8 bases, with 10 bases sitting between them. CDR3 amino acids: CASSQERNREKLFF. CDR3 DNA sequence: TGTGCCAGCAGCCAAGAACGGAACAGGGAAAAACTGTTTTTT.

V usage is TRBV30 and J usage is TRBJ1-4; D unresolved. The V end was cut by 1 base, the J end by 11 bases, with 23 bases between. The germline V gene encodes CDR1 GTSNPN and CDR2 SVGIG (reference sequence). CDR3 length: 16 amino acids. CDR3 nucleotide sequence: TGTGCCTGGAGTGCCCTTGTTGCAGGATCTGCATCCAAACTGTTTTTT. Amino acids: CAWSALVAGSASKLFF.

V and J are TRBV5-1 and TRBJ1-2; D is ambiguous. V was cut by 0 bases and J by 2 bases, with 8 bases left in between. The CDR3 runs to 14 residues. Per germline, CDR1 SGHRS and CDR2 YFSETQ. The DNA of the CDR3 is TGCGCCAGCAGCTTGGACCGGAGAAACTATGGCTACACCTTC. Residues: CASSLDRRNYGYTF.

This clone was observed once. V gene TRBV5-1 combines with J gene TRBJ2-5; 12 positions match TRBD2. The germline gives CDR1 SGHRS, CDR2 YFSETQ. J was trimmed by 7 bases and V by 7 bases; bases with no gene match: 11. CDR3 size: 15 residues. The CDR3, as DNA: TGCGCCAGCGGACCGACTAGCGGGGGAGCAGGGACCCAGTACTTC. Amino acids: CASGPTSGGAGTQYF.

This chain connects TRBV3-1 (or the pseudogene TRBV3-2) to TRBJ1-1, with D hard to call. From germline, CDR1 is LGHDT and CDR2 YNNKEL (reference sequence). Trimming took 4 bases from V and 2 from J, leaving 14 bases between them. There are 15 residues in the CDR3. The CDR3, as DNA: TGTGCCAGCAGCCCAAATACTCCAAGAAACACTGAAGCTTTCTTT. Translating it yields CASSPNTPRNTEAFF.

The rearrangement links TRBV6-2 or TRBV6-3 to TRBJ1-1, with TRBD1 matching 7 bases. The CDR3 loop spans 12 amino acids. Germline CDR1 reads MNHEY; CDR2 reads SVGEGT. The V gene end was trimmed by 2 bases and the J gene end by 11 bases; junction bases not matched to a gene: 5. The CDR3 DNA reads TGTGCCAGCAGTTACCTGACAGGGTTGGCTTTCTTT. Translation: CASSYLTGLAFF.

V is TRBV9 and J is TRBJ2-3; 8 bases align to TRBD2. There are 16 residues in the CDR3. Germline V gene sequence: CDR1 SGDLS, CDR2 YYNGEE. V dropped 0 bases and J dropped 3; count of bases not matched to a gene: 6. DNA of the CDR3: TGTGCCAGCAGCGTAGAAGCGGGAGTGAAGACAGATACGCAGTATTTT. This codes for CASSVEAGVKTDTQYF.

The chain has TRBV7-2 and TRBJ2-1; no clear D gene. Trimming cost V 4 bases and J 2 bases, with 12 bases left between them. The CDR3 runs to 15 residues. Looked up from germline, CDR1 is SGHTA and CDR2 is FQGNSA. The CDR3 coding sequence is TGTGCCAGCAGCTCCGGGTCCTCGCCCTACAATGAGCAGTTCTTC. This encodes CASSSGSSPYNEQFF.

The sample holds one count of this clone. A read error may account for a junction end that differs from germline. The genes are TRBV30 and TRBJ1-5, with no clear D. Germline loops: CDR1 GTSNPN, CDR2 SVGIG (reference sequence). The CDR3 totals 13 residues. CDR3 in DNA: TGTGCCTGGAGTATTAAATACAATCAACCCCAGCATTTT. It translates to CAWSIKYNQPQHF.

This chain joins TRBV12-2 and TRBJ2-7; TRBD1 was called by the table and not checked on the DNA. TRBV12-2 represents a pseudogene. CDR3 length: 14 residues. The CDR3 spells CASRIWTGCYEQYF. CDR3 in DNA: TGTGCAAGTCGCATATGGACAGGGTGTTACGAGCAGTACTTC.